This T cell receptor (beta chain) originates from a study of early T cells in non-severe SARS-CoV-2 infection. Study-level background: Sequencing input comprised bulk RNA from unsorted whole blood; chain pairing was not available.

This clonotype was counted ten times or more. Its antigen is currently unknown. From germline, CDR1 is GTSNPN and CDR2 SVGIG (reference sequence). The CDR3 runs to 12 residues. Trimming removed 2 bases at V and 7 bases at J, with 9 bases between. cDNA molecules, individually, were tagged with unique molecular identifiers. TCRdb analysed the 5' RACE reads with MiXCR anew, one entry per CDR3 protein. The data show just under 60,000 distinct CDR3 sequences, approximately 9% seen once. Study-wide points: Using VDJdb, the matching emphasized anti-spike CD8 responses while missing private and CD4 specificities.

Sequenced input: whole blood. The rearrangement links TRBV30 to TRBJ2-1; no definite D call. The receptor comes from an adult who was a healthcare worker with PCR-confirmed SARS-CoV-2 infection or an uninfected control (not recorded which). CDR3 region: CAWSNGANEQFF. The CDR3 bases are TGTGCCTGGAGTAATGGCGCGAATGAGCAGTTCTTC.